This TCR beta chain was identified during a study of CD8+ T cells in alopecia areata (dated by TCRdb to the late 2010s). With respect to the entire study: Treated patients were enrolled in an open-label pilot trial of oral tofacitinib at 5 to 10 mg twice daily for moderate-to-severe alopecia areata. Patients on tofacitinib were biopsied at baseline and after 4 and 24 weeks of treatment, and several of the patients also had a later scalp biopsy. For the treated patients, the SALT score, which quantifies what percentage of scalp surface area is affected, served as the measure of disease severity. RNA was extracted with the PAXgene miRNA kit for fixed scalp, the miRNeasy kit for PBMCs, and the RNeasy kit for mouse skin. immunoSEQ multiplex PCR using 35 Vbeta forward primers and 13 Jbeta reverse primers was used to amplify TCRbeta CDR3 regions. Clonality in the scalp was compared among normal scalp (n=4), patchy alopecia areata scalp (n=8), and alopecia totalis/universalis scalp (n=8). Human TCRbeta sequencing covered scalp tissue and sorted CD4+ and CD8+ peripheral blood T cells from patchy and totalis/universalis alopecia areata patients and healthy controls. To study T cell clonal expansion in alopecia areata, the researchers applied high-throughput TCRbeta sequencing to both the C3H/HeJ mouse model and human patients. Patients received tofacitinib for 6 to 18 months and were then followed off drug for 6 months to check for delayed response and recurrence.

The full study reports these points: TCR sequences shared between patients were less clear than in mice, possibly partly because of HLA diversity in the patient population. With tofacitinib, both scalp clonality and the number of expanded CD8+ clones among the top 100 scalp clones went down significantly. Because the treated cohort was small and had only one nonresponder, larger studies are needed to examine links between baseline CD8+ expansion and response. Higher clonality and more expanded CD8+ clones were observed in lesional scalp than in normal scalp, particularly in alopecia totalis/universalis, a finding suggestive of antigenic drive. Many expanded lesional clones were found to persist in scalp and blood during tofacitinib treatment, and relapse after treatment cessation may be partly explained by this persistence. Scalp TCR repertoire analysis is complicated because resident alphabeta T cells in normal human skin are also sequenced, whereas mouse skin is dominated by gammadelta T cells.

The cysteine opens and the phenylalanine closes a CDR3 of 17 amino acids. CDR3 DNA is the only sequence kept; it has 51 bases, read in frame from the first base. At the junction V is shortened by 5 bases and J by 5 bases; bases outside the gene matches: 14. The germline V gene (reference sequence) gives CDR1 as SEHNR and CDR2 as FQNEAQ. To prepare the library, the immunoSEQ multiplex PCR assay was applied. For TCR sequencing, RNA was extracted from every sample and reverse transcribed into cDNA to serve as template. First-strand cDNA was synthesized using SuperScript III with a 2:1 mix of oligo-dT and random hexamers. A synthetic immune receptor repertoire was used to measure amplification bias, and any remaining bias was corrected computationally. Per the source publication's procedure: After raw reads were preprocessed to remove errors, the CDR3 was defined following IMGT conventions as running from the conserved cysteine to phenylalanine. Clonality was computed by normalizing Shannon entropy by log2 of the number of productive unique TCRs and subtracting the result from 1. Whether scalp clones were CD4 or CD8 was inferred by matching scalp TCRbeta sequences against CD4 and CD8 repertoires sorted from blood. Not all clones reach the TCRdb copy of this immuneACCESS table, which keeps in-frame sequences only. Checked studies attribute under half of the gap to unresolved V genes and leave the rest unexplained. V and J calls and clone size are as listed in that table; D and trimming were resolved from the DNA. The sample profile shows about 200,000 clones; more than 45% of them were found once. The top ten hold 5.5% of the sample.

Sample time point, as interpreted from the label and publication: about 25 weeks on oral tofacitinib. The treatment or condition label here, explained by the study, means: oral pan-JAK inhibitor, 5-10 mg twice daily. Peripheral blood and lesional scalp punch biopsies were obtained from patients with alopecia areata. After PBMCs were isolated by density centrifugation and stained for CD3, CD4 and CD8, a FACSAria was used to sort CD4+ and CD8+ T cells. This clone has a handful of counts. Its antigen has not been determined. The sample holds no much larger clone one base away, and base qualities are not on file.

This TCR derives from a human donor with alopecia areata. The chain links TRBV7-9 with TRBJ1-1; 10 middle bases align to TRBD1. This material consisted of CD4+ T cells sorted from blood, taken at week 24, from a patient treated with tofacitinib. The CDR3 protein is CASSARTGGTHPTEAFF. Here is the DNA: TGTGCCAGCAGCGCTAGGACAGGGGGGACCCATCCGACTGAAGCTTTCTTT.